Below, one TCR beta chain is given with its context. TCRdb passed the PCR reads through MiXCR, listing each CDR3 protein once. The sample has a few hundred thousand distinct CDR3 sequences, less than 30% seen once; the top ten hold under 0.8%. The data were obtained in a study of molecular identifiers for immune sequencing clone quantification. CDR3 length: 19 amino acids. Germline CDR1 SGHAT, CDR2 FQNNGV. Germline trimming cut 5 bases from V and 1 base from J; bases unmatched to any gene: 10. The rearrangement joins TRBV11-2 to TRBJ2-2; 13 nucleotides line up with TRBD2. What was sequenced was naive CD8+ T cells from blood, with Jurkat cell RNA spiked in. Stated subset: FACS-sorted CD8+CD4-CCR7+CD45RA+ naive T cells. The sequence was collected from a human donor in good health. Some libraries in this study had Jurkat cell RNA spiked in. The CDR3, as DNA: TGTGCCAGCAGCAAGTACGGGACTAGCGGGGCTCTGAACACCGGGGAGCTGTTTTTT. Translating it yields CASSKYGTSGALNTGELFF.